This T cell receptor beta chain was recorded in a study of blood T cell repertoires in COVID-19. On the study more broadly: T cells, B-cell-depleted T cells, or PBMCs provided the cDNA or gDNA that served as material.

The authors' processing: How many nucleated cells were present was estimated from reference gene primer amplification. TCRdb's copy holds only in-frame clones and misses some; the assay was immunoSEQ multiplex PCR. The V and J calls and clone size come from that table; D and trimming were worked out from the DNA. The table lists about 95,000 clones, 81% of them singletons. This CDR3 is built from 14 residues. Trimming removed 8 bases from V and 7 bases from J, with 20 bases in between. Germline assignment: CDR1 SEHNR and CDR2 FQNEAQ (reference sequence). The V gene is TRBV7-9, the J gene TRBJ1-1; D is perhaps TRBD1 (5 bases). Sequencing was carried out using peripheral blood. The sequence came from a man older than 75 with active or convalescent COVID-19. This chain's CDR3 is CASRSRVGGGEAFF. Written as DNA, the CDR3 is TGTGCCAGCCGCTCCCGCGTCGGGGGGGGTGAAGCTTTCTTT.